The clone carrying this T cell receptor beta chain was counted at least ten times. The antigen is not known. The authors built TCR beta libraries using iRepertoire HTBI primers and Arm-PCR of CDR3 regions. From the multiplex PCR reads, TCRdb called clonotypes with MiXCR, one entry per CDR3 protein. Among around 470,000 distinct CDR3 sequences, 13% to 15% were seen once, and the ten largest hold approximately 15%. Time point of the sample: newly diagnosed GD, antithyroid drugs for less than 3 months. The TCR library used RNA extracted from PBMCs. Unmatched junction bases numbered 2, after V lost 4 bases and J lost 3 bases. Germline loops: CDR1 SGHAT, CDR2 FQNNGV. The CDR3 runs to 15 residues. The data originate from a study of regulatory T cells in long-lasting Graves disease. Study-wide results and limits: The study examined only peripheral blood, not thyroid tissue.

These data were also filed under a second study, of T cells in Graves' hyperthyroidism and ophthalmopathy. That source reports: TCR CDR3 regions were first amplified by RT-PCR with HTBI primers. Before onset, ophthalmopathy was predicted by the model a median 6.5 months earlier.

The sequence was obtained from a woman in her forties or fifties with Graves disease. Sequences were derived from peripheral blood mononuclear cells (PBMCs), sampled at new diagnosis, from a patient treated with antithyroid drugs. V is TRBV11-2 and J is TRBJ2-1; TRBD2 agrees at 11 bases. The CDR3 bases are TGTGCCAGCAGCTCCGGGACTAGCGGCTACAATGAGCAGTTCTTC. This codes for CASSSGTSGYNEQFF.